The 28 T cell receptor beta chains below all came from one sample that was sequenced in a study of CD8+ T cells in alopecia areata. As the sequencing template, cDNA was produced by extracting RNA and reverse transcribing it. The method was immunoSEQ multiplex PCR; TCRdb's version includes in-frame clones alone and lacks a portion of them. The table includes around 70,000 clones, roughly 28% detected once. Treatment defined: oral pan-JAK inhibitor, 5-10 mg twice daily. Material: CD8+ T cells sorted from blood, obtained at week 4, from a patient treated with tofacitinib. All receptors come from a human donor with alopecia areata.

This clone was detected a few times. This rearrangement joins TRBV9 to TRBJ2-2, with TRBD2 matching 11 bases. V trimming: 3 bases; J trimming: 4 bases; junction bases outside the gene matches: 11. CDR1 and CDR2 (germline): SGDLS, YYNGEE. The CDR3 sequence is 18 residues long. CDR3 in amino acids: CASSGGGLAGGRTGELFF. CDR3 sequence (DNA): TGTGCCAGCAGCGGAGGGGGCCTAGCGGGAGGACGCACCGGGGAGCTGTTTTTT. Filled out from reference TRBV9 and TRBJ2-2, the complete variable domain reads DSGVTQTPKHLITATGQRVTLRCSPRSGDLSVYWYQQSLDQGLQFLIQYYNGEERAKGNILERFSAQQFPDLHSELNLSSLELGDSALYFCASSGGGLAGGRTGELFFGEGSRLTVL.

The genes are TRBV2 and TRBJ2-3, with a tentative D call TRBD2 (6 bases). The length of the CDR3 is 11 residues. Trimming left V 8 bases short and J 6 bases short, with 9 bases between. Germline V gene sequence: CDR1 SNHLY, CDR2 FYNNEI. DNA of the CDR3: TGTGCCAGCCCGCGGGACGATACGCAGTATTTT. It specifies CASPRDDTQYF.

This clone was counted only a few times. V usage is TRBV9 and J usage is TRBJ2-7; unclear D gene. This CDR3 is built from 16 residues. The germline V gene has CDR1 SGDLS and CDR2 YYNGEE. V shed 0 bases and J shed 6 bases, with 19 bases lying between them. The CDR3 loop reads CASSVGSQAPAFEQYF. The CDR3 DNA is TGTGCCAGCAGCGTAGGCTCTCAGGCTCCTGCTTTCGAGCAGTACTTC.

The J gene is TRBJ1-2, the V gene TRBV29-1; D gene unclear. The CDR3 contains 13 residues. Germline V gene sequence: CDR1 SQVTM, CDR2 ANQGSEA. V was cut by 4 bases and J by 3 bases, with 12 bases left in between. This chain's CDR3 is CSVGAGTDYGYTF. The DNA of the CDR3 is TGCAGCGTTGGGGCGGGAACTGACTATGGCTACACCTTC.

The rearrangement joins TRBV2 to TRBJ2-6; D remains unclear. CDR1 and CDR2 (germline): SNHLY, FYNNEI. V shed 3 bases and J shed 4 bases, with 7 bases lying between them. The CDR3 runs 14 residues. The CDR3 sequence: CASSESAGANVLTF. CDR3 in DNA: TGTGCCAGCAGTGAGAGTGCCGGGGCCAACGTCCTGACTTTC.

J is TRBJ2-7 and V is TRBV30; 10 bases agree with TRBD1. Germline trimming cut 5 bases from V and 2 bases from J; bases unmatched to any gene: 0. The CDR3 extends over 12 amino acids. Germline-derived CDR1 and CDR2 are GTSNPN and SVGIG (reference sequence). The CDR3 DNA is TGTGCCTGGGGACAGGGGGCCTACGAGCAGTACTTC. Residues: CAWGQGAYEQYF.

This clone came up a few times. This rearrangement joins TRBV28 to TRBJ2-1, with 10 bases lining up with TRBD2. There are 16 residues in the CDR3. The V and J ends lost 6 bases and 2 bases, in that order; junction bases with no gene match: 7. Germline V lookup: CDR1 MDHEN, CDR2 SYDVKM. DNA for the CDR3: TGTGCCAGCAGCCCGCTAGCGGGAGTGACCTACAATGAGCAGTTCTTC. As protein: CASSPLAGVTYNEQFF.

The chain recombines TRBV30 with TRBJ2-7; 9 bases map to TRBD2. The V and J ends lost 3 bases and 3 bases, in that order; junction bases with no gene match: 9. This CDR3 is built from 15 residues. Germline CDR1 is GTSNPN and CDR2 is SVGIG (reference sequence). The CDR3 reads CAWRQLAGANYEQYF. The CDR3 bases are TGTGCCTGGAGACAATTAGCGGGAGCCAACTACGAGCAGTACTTC.

Here the CDR3 DNA reads TGCAGCGTTCGGACAGGGTCCTACGAGCAGTACTTC. Translation: CSVRTGSYEQYF. J is TRBJ2-7 and V is TRBV29-1; 8 bases are shared with TRBD1. V was clipped by 5 bases and J by 1 base; unmatched bases: 1. CDR1 and CDR2 (germline): SQVTM, ANQGSEA. The CDR3 length is 12 residues.

The table lists this clone with a few counts. The chain has TRBV5-8 and TRBJ2-1; D is unresolved. Trimming took off 3 bases at V and 12 bases at J, with 16 bases between the two ends. CDR3 size: 13 residues. Germline CDR1 reads SGHTS; CDR2 reads YDEGEE. CDR3 nucleotide sequence: TGTGCCAGCAGCTCATTGGGCCGGTGGGGGCAGTTCTTC. Its protein product is CASSSLGRWGQFF.

This clone was found many times. The rearrangement joins TRBV27 to TRBJ2-2, with TRBD1 matching over 12 bases. The CDR3 has 17 residues. Germline CDR1 is MNHEY and CDR2 is SMNVEV (reference sequence). V shed 5 bases, J shed 7 bases, and the junction held 11 bases outside the gene matches. The CDR3 DNA reads TGTGCCAGCAGTCTATACGCCGGGACAGGGGGCGGCGGGGAGCTGTTTTTT. Translating it yields CASSLYAGTGGGGELFF.

This clone has a handful of counts. The rearrangement links TRBV29-1 to TRBJ1-2; D ambiguous. Germline V gives CDR1 SQVTM, CDR2 ANQGSEA. The CDR3 is 12 amino acids. The CDR3: CSANARNYGYTF. CDR3 sequence (DNA): TGCAGTGCAAACGCACGGAACTATGGCTACACCTTC.

This clone has only a few counts. The chain employs TRBV6-1 and TRBJ2-1; 8 nucleotides line up with TRBD2. Trimming removed 0 bases from V and 4 bases from J; junction bases left unmatched: 8. The CDR3 covers 17 residues. Looked up from germline, CDR1 is MNHNS and CDR2 is SASEGT. DNA for the CDR3: TGTGCCAGCAGTGAAGCGGGTGAACTAGCGGATTACAATGAGCAGTTCTTC. The encoded protein is CASSEAGELADYNEQFF.

The genes are TRBV9 and TRBJ2-1; 10 bases fit TRBD1. Germline CDR1 and CDR2: SGDLS and YYNGEE. Losses at the gene ends were 3 bases for V and 4 bases for J; bases not matched to a gene: 7. The CDR3 extends over 16 amino acids. The DNA of the CDR3 is TGTGCCAGCAGCGCTGCGACAGGGGGCAGGTACAATGAGCAGTTCTTC. Amino acids: CASSAATGGRYNEQFF.

The sample holds a few counts of this clone. This chain links TRBV29-1 with TRBJ2-7; 7 nucleotides line up with TRBD1. V shed 4 bases and J 3 bases; nucleotides not matched to a gene: 6. Germline V gene data show CDR1 as SQVTM and CDR2 as ANQGSEA. This CDR3 has 13 residues. This CDR3 reads CSVVEAGGYEQYF. CDR3 bases: TGCAGCGTTGTAGAGGCAGGGGGCTACGAGCAGTACTTC.

This chain uses TRBV19 with TRBJ1-2; D gene ambiguous. Germline V gene data show CDR1 as LNHDA and CDR2 as SQIVND (reference sequence). The CDR3 sequence is 15 residues long. Trimming removed 1 base at V and 10 bases at J, with 19 bases between. The CDR3 bases are TGTGCCAGTAGTATAGTTTTCGGGTCTATGTACGACTACACCTTC. Protein product: CASSIVFGSMYDYTF.

This clone was seen repeatedly, ten times or more. The J gene is TRBJ2-3, the V gene TRBV19; weak D call: TRBD2 (6 bases). Germline V lookup: CDR1 LNHDA, CDR2 SQIVND (reference sequence). The CDR3 loop spans 13 amino acids. V was clipped by 3 bases and J by 4 bases, with 8 bases between them. Here the CDR3 DNA reads TGTGCCAGTAGTATCGGGAGCGCAGATACGCAGTATTTT. Translated: CASSIGSADTQYF. The variable domain in full, completed from reference TRBV19 and TRBJ2-3, reads DGGITQSPKYLFRKEGQNVTLSCEQNLNHDAMYWYRQDPGQGLRLIYYSQIVNDFQKGDIAEGYSVSREKKESFPLTVTSAQKNPTAFYLCASSIGSADTQYFGPGTRLTVL.

This sequence joins TRBV5-4 and TRBJ1-2; no definite D call. Germline V CDR1 and CDR2: SGHNT, YYREEE (reference sequence). The V gene lost 0 bases and the J gene lost 8 bases, with 8 bases spanning the gap. The CDR3 sequence is 12 residues long. The CDR3 DNA sequence: TGTGCCAGCAGCTTGGGGCCGGAGGGCTACACCTTC. Translated, it gives CASSLGPEGYTF.

The chain joins TRBV7-9 to TRBJ2-2, with TRBD1 matching 9 bases. V was pared by 5 bases and J by 6 bases, with 7 bases of the junction left unmatched. CDR3 length: 15 amino acids. CDR1 is SEHNR and CDR2 is FQNEAQ in the germline V gene (reference sequence). The CDR3 DNA reads TGTGCCAGCAGCGGGACAGGGTCGACCCCCGGGGAGCTGTTTTTT. This sequence encodes CASSGTGSTPGELFF.

This clone was picked up a small number of times. This chain links TRBV7-9 with TRBJ2-6, with TRBD2 as a possible D gene (5 bases). The germline V and J ends were trimmed by 1 base and 5 bases, with 9 bases remaining between them. Germline lookup yields CDR1 SEHNR and CDR2 FQNEAQ (reference sequence). This CDR3 spans 15 amino acids. In DNA form, the CDR3 reads TGTGCCAGCAGCTTAGAAGCGGATCGGGCCAACGTCCTGACTTTC. It yields the protein CASSLEADRANVLTF.

This chain uses TRBV5-4 with TRBJ1-2, with D tentatively TRBD1 (6 bases). The germline V gene encodes CDR1 SGHNT and CDR2 YYREEE (reference sequence). The V gene lost 0 bases and the J gene lost 6 bases, with 15 bases spanning the gap. The CDR3 has 15 amino acids. CDR3 bases: TGTGCCAGCAGCTTGGTCGAGACAGGAGGAGATGGCTACACCTTC. It specifies CASSLVETGGDGYTF.

This chain joins TRBV9 and TRBJ1-2, with 8 bases lining up with TRBD1. The CDR3 runs 12 residues. Trimming at V came to 5 bases and at J to 6 bases, leaving 3 bases not matched to a gene. Germline lookup yields CDR1 SGDLS and CDR2 YYNGEE. CDR3 protein: CASRDRADGYTF. The CDR3 DNA follows: TGTGCCAGCAGGGACAGGGCGGATGGCTACACCTTC.

The sample holds a few counts of this clone. The chain is built from TRBV29-1 and TRBJ2-2; tentatively, D is TRBD1 (5 bases). V lost 1 base, J lost 5 bases, and 11 bases lay in between. The V gene's germline CDR1 is SQVTM and CDR2 ANQGSEA. The length of the CDR3 is 14 residues. For the CDR3, the DNA is TGCAGCGTTGAAGGGCAGGGAACGACCGGGGAGCTGTTTTTT. Translating it yields CSVEGQGTTGELFF.

The CDR3 loop is CASSEVSWSTDTQYF. CDR3 nucleotides: TGTGCCAGCAGTGAGGTTAGCTGGTCCACAGATACGCAGTATTTT. The chain combines TRBV6-1 with TRBJ2-3; no reliable D call. V dropped 3 bases and J dropped 2 bases, with 12 bases sitting between them. The CDR3 extends over 15 amino acids. Germline V gives CDR1 MNHNS, CDR2 SASEGT.

This clone appeared a single time. The chain has TRBV10-3 and TRBJ2-5; 7 nucleotides line up with TRBD1. V trimming: 7 bases; J trimming: 3 bases; junction bases outside the gene matches: 2. This CDR3 region has 12 residues. Germline-derived CDR1 and CDR2 are ENHRY and SYGVKD. CDR3 in amino acids: CAIKGAEETQYF. The CDR3 coding sequence is TGTGCCATCAAGGGGGCCGAAGAGACCCAGTACTTC.

The V gene is TRBV14, the J gene TRBJ2-7, with D tentatively TRBD1 or TRBD2 (5 bases each). From germline, CDR1 is SGHDN and CDR2 FVKESK. This CDR3 region has 14 residues. Trimming took 4 bases from V and 1 from J, leaving 11 bases between them. CDR3 nucleotide sequence: TGTGCCAGCAGCCCCCGGGACGGATCCTACGAGCAGTACTTC. Encoded protein: CASSPRDGSYEQYF.

In this sample, this clone turned up a few times. The V gene is TRBV4-1, the J gene TRBJ2-5, with TRBD1 as a possible D gene (6 bases). The DNA matches TRBJ2-7 better at its end, which makes the J call doubtful. Germline lookup yields CDR1 MGHRA and CDR2 YSYEKL. The CDR3 is made up of 15 amino acids. This chain's CDR3 is CASSQTGLTSYEQYF. CDR3 sequence (DNA): TGCGCCAGCAGCCAGACAGGATTGACCTCCTACGAGCAGTACTTC.

V and J are TRBV29-1 and TRBJ2-7; 7 bases line up with TRBD2. This CDR3 contains 16 residues. Germline V lookup: CDR1 SQVTM, CDR2 ANQGSEA. J was trimmed by 2 bases and V by 4 bases; bases with no gene match: 14. The CDR3 coding sequence is TGCAGCGTTGGGGCCCCGGCTAGCGGCCTAACCTACGAGCAGTACTTC. Translated: CSVGAPASGLTYEQYF.